Here is one T cell receptor (beta chain) with its context. The entry originates in a study of control samples from healthy donors and cancer patients. The junction had 5 bases not matched to a gene; V was cut back by 0 bases and J by 8 bases. Germline V CDR1 and CDR2: PRHDT, FYEKMQ (reference sequence). The CDR3 totals 15 residues. Produced via immunoSEQ multiplex PCR; TCRdb's table is partial and in-frame only. The sample comprises approximately 51,000 clones, roughly 80% of which are singletons, and 10% rests with the top ten. This TCR was recovered from a man aged 65 to 79 in good health. Sequences were obtained from blood. The chain combines TRBV13 with TRBJ2-3, with 10 bases fitting TRBD2. In nucleotides, the CDR3 is TGTGCCAGCAGCTTAGGGGCTAGCGGGAGAGGTACGCAGTATTTT. Its protein is CASSLGASGRGTQYF. The variable domain in full, completed from reference TRBV13 and TRBJ2-3, reads AAGVIQSPRHLIKEKRETATLKCYPIPRHDTVYWYQQGPGQDPQFLISFYEKMQSDKGSIPDRFSAQQFSDYHSELNMSSLELGDSALYFCASSLGASGRGTQYFGPGTRLTVL.